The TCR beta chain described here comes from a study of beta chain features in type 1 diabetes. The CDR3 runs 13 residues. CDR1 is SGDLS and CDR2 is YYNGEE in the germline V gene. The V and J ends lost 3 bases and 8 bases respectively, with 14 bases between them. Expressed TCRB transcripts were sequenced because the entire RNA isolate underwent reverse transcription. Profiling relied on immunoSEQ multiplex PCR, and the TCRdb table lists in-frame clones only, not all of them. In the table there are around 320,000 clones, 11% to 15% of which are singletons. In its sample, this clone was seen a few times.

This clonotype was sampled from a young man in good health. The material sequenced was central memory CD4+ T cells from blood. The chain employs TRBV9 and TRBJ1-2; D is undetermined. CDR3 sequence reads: CASSETASTGYTF. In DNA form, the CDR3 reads TGTGCCAGCAGCGAAACAGCTTCGACGGGCTACACCTTC.